These 14 T cell receptor beta chains originate from one sample sequenced in a study of blood T cell repertoires in COVID-19. The repertoire was sequenced with immunoSEQ multiplex PCR; TCRdb's copy has only in-frame clones and lacks some. Seen here are tens of thousands of clones, approximately 82% observed once, and the top ten hold 21%. Sequenced: peripheral blood. These receptors were obtained from a human donor in a cohort sampled during active COVID-19.

The chain links TRBV30 to TRBJ2-7, with 7 bases that match TRBD2. The CDR3 spans 13 residues. The germline V gene has CDR1 GTSNPN and CDR2 SVGIG (reference sequence). Trimming took 5 bases from V and 3 from J; bases not matched to a gene: 7. The DNA of the CDR3 is TGTGCCTGGGACCTGGGGGGGGGCTACGAGCAGTACTTC. Translating gives CAWDLGGGYEQYF.

The chain carries TRBV7-2 and TRBJ1-3; the D gene is possibly TRBD1 (5 bases). Germline V CDR1 and CDR2: SGHTA, FQGNSA. The CDR3 length is 14 residues. Trimming removed 5 bases from V and 3 bases from J, with 11 bases in between. CDR3 nucleotide sequence: TGTGCCAGCAGCCCCATCGGGGGTGGAAACACCATATATTTT. It is translated as CASSPIGGGNTIYF.

The chain is built from TRBV5-6 and TRBJ2-7, with D possibly being TRBD1 (6 bases). The CDR3 contains 16 residues. Trimming stripped 4 bases from V and 2 bases from J, with 19 bases between. CDR1 and CDR2 (germline): SGHDT, YYEEEE. DNA for the CDR3: TGTGCCAGCAGCACCCCCGCCAGGGGCGATGCCTACGAGCAGTACTTC. As protein: CASSTPARGDAYEQYF.

This clone has more than one count but fewer than ten. The chain joins TRBV12-3 or TRBV12-4 to TRBJ1-1; possible D gene TRBD1, 5 bases. V was pared by 5 bases and J by 6 bases, with 13 bases between. This CDR3 region has 13 residues. The CDR3 is CASSPRVYAEAFF. In DNA form, the CDR3 reads TGTGCCAGCAGTCCCAGGGTTTATGCTGAAGCTTTCTTT.

For the CDR3, the DNA is TGTGCCAGCAGCGTAGACAGGGCGGCCGGGGAGCTGTTTTTT. Protein product: CASSVDRAAGELFF. The rearrangement uses TRBV6-5 and TRBJ2-2; 7 bases are a match to TRBD1. V shed 6 bases, J shed 6 bases, and the junction held 7 bases outside the gene matches. The V gene's germline CDR1 is MNHEY and CDR2 SVGAGI. The CDR3 is made up of 14 amino acids.

The chain joins TRBV18 to TRBJ2-1; D unclear. Deletions cut 4 bases from V and 5 bases from J, with 12 bases between. This CDR3 comprises 14 residues. CDR1 is KGHSH and CDR2 is LQKENI in the germline V gene. The CDR3 DNA is TGTGCCAGCTCACTGCTTGGCGGCGACAATGAGCAGTTCTTC. Amino acid sequence: CASSLLGGDNEQFF.

J is TRBJ2-1 and V is TRBV9; the D gene is possibly TRBD1 (6 bases). V shed 0 bases and J shed 5 bases, with 12 bases lying between them. Per germline, CDR1 SGDLS and CDR2 YYNGEE. This CDR3 region has 15 residues. The CDR3 region has the DNA TGTGCCAGCAGCGTAGTGTCTGGGGGCCACAATGAGCAGTTCTTC. Protein sequence: CASSVVSGGHNEQFF.

The chain couples TRBV12-5 to TRBJ2-7; weak D call: TRBD2 (6 bases). The CDR3 totals 14 residues. CDR1 and CDR2 from the germline V gene are LGHNT and FRNRAP. Trimming took off 5 bases at V and 2 bases at J, with 13 bases between the two ends. CDR3 DNA: TGTGCTAGTGGTGTCGGACGGGGGACCTACGAGCAGTACTTC. It specifies CASGVGRGTYEQYF.

The V call is TRBV3-1 (or the pseudogene TRBV3-2), the J call TRBJ1-1; D is unclear. The CDR3 extends over 14 amino acids. Germline CDR1 is LGHDT and CDR2 is YNNKEL (reference sequence). The V end lost 1 base, the J end lost 6 bases, and 12 bases lay between the germline ends. The CDR3 DNA reads as TGTGCCAGCAGCCAAGCGGGGAACGTGGCTGAAGCTTTCTTT. Its translation: CASSQAGNVAEAFF.

This chain joins TRBV18 and TRBJ1-1; maybe TRBD1 (6 bases). Trimming cost V 4 bases and J 0 bases, with 15 bases left between them. CDR1 is KGHSH, CDR2 LQKENI, per germline. The CDR3 has 16 amino acids. In DNA, the CDR3 is TGTGCCAGCTCACACCGGGACACCGATTTGAACACTGAAGCTTTCTTT. This sequence encodes CASSHRDTDLNTEAFF.

The chain recombines TRBV6-1 with TRBJ1-6, with D perhaps matching TRBD1 (5 bases). Trimming shortened V by 1 base and J by 5 bases, and 6 bases separated the two germline ends. The CDR3 spans 14 residues. Germline CDR1 MNHNS, CDR2 SASEGT. CDR3: CASSEGGNNSPLHF. The CDR3 nucleotides are TGTGCCAGCAGTGAAGGGGGCAATAATTCACCCCTCCACTTT.

The rearrangement uses TRBV2 and TRBJ1-6, with a possible D match to TRBD1 (5 bases). The ends were cut back, 6 bases at V and 4 bases at J, with 13 bases in the middle. CDR1 and CDR2 from the germline V gene are SNHLY and FYNNEI. This CDR3 spans 15 amino acids. The CDR3 spells CASSGGTSYNSPLHF. CDR3 nucleotide sequence: TGTGCCAGCAGCGGTGGGACTTCTTATAATTCACCCCTCCACTTT.

The V gene is TRBV14, the J gene TRBJ2-5; weak D call: TRBD2 (5 bases). CDR3 size: 16 residues. Germline V gene lookup returns CDR1 SGHDN and CDR2 FVKESK. V was cut by 2 bases and J by 0 bases, with 13 bases left in between. This CDR3 is CASSQFRGYDQETQYF. DNA for the CDR3: TGTGCCAGCAGCCAATTCCGCGGGTATGACCAAGAGACCCAGTACTTC.

This clone has a handful of counts. The chain joins TRBV11-2 to TRBJ2-5; the D is unclear. The CDR3 totals 11 residues. V lost 5 bases and J 3 bases, leaving 4 bases between the germline ends. The germline V gene has CDR1 SGHAT and CDR2 FQNNGV. This CDR3 reads CASSPKETQYF. The CDR3 nucleotides read TGTGCCAGCAGCCCCAAAGAGACCCAGTACTTC. The full variable domain, rest sourced from reference TRBV11-2 and TRBJ2-5, is EAGVAQSPRYKIIEKRQSVAFWCNPISGHATLYWYQQILGQGPKLLIQFQNNGVVDDSQLPKDRFSAERLKGVDSTLKIQPAKLEDSAVYLCASSPKETQYFGPGTRLLVL.